A selection of T cell receptor beta chains follows, all from one sample in a study of cytomegalovirus exposure and HLA in healthy donors. The method was immunoSEQ multiplex PCR; TCRdb's version includes in-frame clones alone and lacks a portion of them. Of around 170,000 clones detected, about 80% appear once; the ten largest clones hold approximately 1.5%. The specimen sequenced was PBMCs. The receptors were sampled from a man aged 40-50 years in good health and CMV-seronegative. Both conserved end residues are part of each CDR3. The D gene is left open where the match is weak. The size field is filled for only some rows; it gives once, few, many or a size class.

D	length	V	size	J	DNA	CDR3
TRBD1	13	TRBV27	few	TRBJ1-2	TGTGCCAGCAGTTTTTCGGGACAGTATGGCTACACCTTC	CASSFSGQYGYTF
-	12	TRBV19	-	TRBJ1-2	TGTGCCAGTAGTATCAGAAACTATGGCTACACCTTC	CASSIRNYGYTF
TRBD2	16	TRBV7-6	-	TRBJ2-7	TGTGCCAGCAGCTTAAGGACTAGCGCAACCTCCTACGAGCAGTACTTC	CASSLRTSATSYEQYF
-	15	TRBV15	-	TRBJ2-1	TGTGCCACCAGCACCCGACAGAGTCCCTACAATGAGCAGTTCTTC	CATSTRQSPYNEQFF
-	15	TRBV5-1	-	TRBJ1-3	TGCGCCAGCAGTCCCGAGGGGACACCAGAGAACACCATATATTTT	CASSPEGTPENTIYF
-	14	TRBV28	-	TRBJ2-7	TGTGCCAGCAGTTTAGGTGGGCAGGCCCGGGAGCAGTACTTC	CASSLGGQAREQYF
-	14	TRBV2	-	TRBJ2-2	TGTGCCAGCCGGACCGGGAGCGGTACCGGGGAGCTGTTTTTT	CASRTGSGTGELFF
-	15	TRBV28	-	TRBJ2-7	TGTGCCAGCAGTTCCTCCTCACAGGGTACCTACGAGCAGTACTTC	CASSSSSQGTYEQYF
TRBD2	12	TRBV25-1	-	TRBJ2-7	TGTGCCAGCAGACAGACTAGCGCCGAGCAGTACTTC	CASRQTSAEQYF
-	14	TRBV5-1	-	TRBJ1-4	TGCGCCAGCAGCCCCAGGGCAACTAATGAAAAACTGTTTTTT	CASSPRATNEKLFF
TRBD1	15	TRBV4-1	-	TRBJ2-1	TGCGCCAGCAGCCTACCGGGACAGGGTGGGATTGAGCAGTTCTTC	CASSLPGQGGIEQFF
TRBD1	15	TRBV7-9	-	TRBJ1-5	TGTGCCAGCAGCTTCGGGACAGGGAACAATCAGCCCCAGCATTTT	CASSFGTGNNQPQHF